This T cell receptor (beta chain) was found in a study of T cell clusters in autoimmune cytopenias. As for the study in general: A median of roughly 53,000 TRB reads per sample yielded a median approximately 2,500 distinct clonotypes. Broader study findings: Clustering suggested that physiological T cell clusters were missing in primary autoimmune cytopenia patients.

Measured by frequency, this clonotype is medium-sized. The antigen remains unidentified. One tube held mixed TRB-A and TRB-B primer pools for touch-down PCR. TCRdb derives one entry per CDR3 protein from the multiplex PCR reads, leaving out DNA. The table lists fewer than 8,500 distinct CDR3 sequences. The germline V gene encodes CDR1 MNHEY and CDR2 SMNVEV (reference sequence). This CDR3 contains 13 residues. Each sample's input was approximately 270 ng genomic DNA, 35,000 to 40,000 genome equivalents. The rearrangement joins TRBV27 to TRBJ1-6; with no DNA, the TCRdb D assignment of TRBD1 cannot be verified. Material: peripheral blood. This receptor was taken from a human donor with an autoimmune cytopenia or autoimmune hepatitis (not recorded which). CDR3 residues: CASSLSGASPLHF.